This is a list of T cell receptor beta chains from one sample in a study of OX40 agonist ivuxolimab in advanced cancers. The assay was immunoSEQ multiplex PCR, and TCRdb's table has in-frame clones only and misses some. The sample holds around 68,000 clones; roughly nine tenths are singletons and the top ten take 2% to 2.5%. Sequenced here: CD4+ or CD8+ T cells sorted from blood, sampled in a trial of the OX40 agonist ivuxolimab. All receptors come from an adult with an advanced solid tumor such as melanoma, head and neck, liver or kidney cancer. Each CDR3 is given without its conserved first and last residue. Each record gives: D gene, V gene, J gene, CDR3 protein. A D gene is named only where the DNA matches it firmly.

>-|TRBV5-1|TRBJ1-1
ASKPPGGGTEAF
>-|TRBV19|TRBJ1-3
ASTARDSGNTIY
>TRBD1|TRBV7-9|TRBJ2-3
ASSLAIDRAFTDTQY
>-|TRBV5-5|TRBJ2-7
ASRDLGASYEQY
>TRBD2|TRBV4-2|TRBJ2-1
ASSQAGTSGLNEQF
>-|TRBV9|TRBJ2-3
ASSPPSTDTQY
>-|TRBV5-1|TRBJ1-2
ASSTSDRPIDGYT
>TRBD1|TRBV5-1|TRBJ2-7
ASSLGTGSVNEQY
>-|TRBV6-1|TRBJ2-4
ASSEQAKNIQY
>TRBD1|TRBV18|TRBJ2-3
ASSPRTGEDTQY
>-|TRBV7-9|TRBJ1-2
ASSQRPGGRNYGYT
>-|TRBV25-1|TRBJ2-3
ASSLSTTQY
>-|TRBV2|TRBJ1-5
ASSDRTRQPQH
>TRBD1|TRBV6-6|TRBJ1-2
ASSFRDRGNYGYT
>TRBD1|TRBV2|TRBJ1-4
ASRGGGTNEKLF
>TRBD1|TRBV5-1|TRBJ2-7
ASSWGQGVTYEQY
>TRBD1|TRBV7-9|TRBJ2-7
ASSLLPLDRPVHEQY
>-|TRBV28|TRBJ1-4
ATLGTTNEKLF
>-|TRBV10-1|TRBJ1-2
ASSETGFYGYT
>-|TRBV7-2|TRBJ1-2
ASSLALKDFRGYT
>TRBD2|TRBV5-1|TRBJ2-1
ASSPQGLASSNEQF
>TRBD1|TRBV7-8|TRBJ1-2
ASSPDRTRYGYT
>TRBD2|TRBV6-1|TRBJ2-7
ASNVAGALSYEQY
>TRBD2|TRBV10-3|TRBJ2-3
AISGGGTSGRSTDTQY
>-|TRBV9|TRBJ1-2
ASSLTVEGGNYGYT
>-|TRBV6-5|TRBJ1-3
ASSYSTIPNGNTIY
>-|TRBV28|TRBJ1-5
ASSPNGGGNQPQH
>-|TRBV4-3|TRBJ1-1
ASSQDPRRNTEAF
>-|TRBV18|TRBJ2-7
ASSPGRSGEGEQY
>-|TRBV5-4|TRBJ2-5
ASSLMGSQETQY
>-|TRBV7-8|TRBJ2-7
ASSLEVSSYEQY
>-|TRBV29-1|TRBJ2-7
SVFSSRSSYEQY
>-|TRBV18|TRBJ2-7
ASSPGGYEQY
>TRBD2|TRBV5-1|TRBJ2-7
ASSLGGSSYEQY
>-|TRBV5-8|TRBJ1-5
ASSSETGSNQPQH
>TRBD2|TRBV27|TRBJ2-7
ASSLSRAGSYEQY
>TRBD2|TRBV29-1|TRBJ2-7
SVWTSGGNYEQY
>-|TRBV27|TRBJ1-6
ASSPHNNSPLH
>-|TRBV5-4|TRBJ1-2
ASSLIGGGRAGTGYGYT
>-|TRBV6-5|TRBJ1-5
ASSYSAGDQPQH
>TRBD1|TRBV6-5|TRBJ1-2
ASRTRTGTNYGYT
>-|TRBV20-1|TRBJ1-2
SARVGGGYT
>TRBD2|TRBV19|TRBJ2-1
ASSIAGGSYNEQF
>-|TRBV27|TRBJ1-5
ASSQTRSSNQPQH
>-|TRBV6-5|TRBJ1-2
ASRIGGSFYGYT
>-|TRBV4-3|TRBJ2-7
ASSQDQGNYEQY
>-|TRBV2|TRBJ1-1
ASSKQGSSEAF
>-|TRBV10-3|TRBJ1-5
AISEFGGPYSNQPQH
>TRBD2|TRBV6-1|TRBJ2-1
ASSEDLGLAWSNEQF
>-|TRBV7-9|TRBJ1-1
ASSSLTASIKTF
>-|TRBV9|TRBJ1-6
ASSSRGTEDSPLH
>TRBD1|TRBV7-3|TRBJ1-2
ASSLTDRVESYGYT
>-|TRBV27|TRBJ1-5
ASSLVPQQPQH
>-|TRBV6-1|TRBJ1-2
ASRDTNYGYT
>-|TRBV19|TRBJ2-1
ASSSPRNHNERF